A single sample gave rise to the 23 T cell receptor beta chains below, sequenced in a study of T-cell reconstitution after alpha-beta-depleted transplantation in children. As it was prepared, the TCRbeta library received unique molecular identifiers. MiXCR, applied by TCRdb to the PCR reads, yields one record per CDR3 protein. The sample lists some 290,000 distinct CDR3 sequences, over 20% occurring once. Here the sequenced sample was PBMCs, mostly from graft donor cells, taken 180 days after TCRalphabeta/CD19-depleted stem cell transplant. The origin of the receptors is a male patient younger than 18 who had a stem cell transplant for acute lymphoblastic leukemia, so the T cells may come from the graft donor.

CDR3 coding DNA: TGTGCCAGCAGTTCTCTTGGGTTTAGGGATTCCACAGATACGCAGTATTTT. Translated, it gives CASSSLGFRDSTDTQYF. The V call is TRBV28, the J call TRBJ2-3; D gene unclear. This CDR3 is built from 17 residues. Trimming shortened V by 4 bases and J by 2 bases, and 19 bases separated the two germline ends. The germline V gene has CDR1 MDHEN and CDR2 SYDVKM.

CDR3 sequence: CAWSTVSSYNEQFF. The CDR3, as DNA: TGTGCCTGGAGTACGGTTAGCTCCTACAATGAGCAGTTCTTC. The rearrangement joins TRBV30 to TRBJ2-1; D gene unclear. The length of the CDR3 is 14 residues. From germline, CDR1 is GTSNPN and CDR2 SVGIG (reference sequence). V was clipped by 2 bases and J by 0 bases, with 8 bases between them.

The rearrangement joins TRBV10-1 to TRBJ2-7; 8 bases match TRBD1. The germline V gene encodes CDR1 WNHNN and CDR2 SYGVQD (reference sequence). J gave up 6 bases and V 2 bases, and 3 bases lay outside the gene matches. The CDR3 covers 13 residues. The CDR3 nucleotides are TGCGCCAGCAGTGAGGACAGGGGCCCCGAGCAGTACTTC. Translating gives CASSEDRGPEQYF.

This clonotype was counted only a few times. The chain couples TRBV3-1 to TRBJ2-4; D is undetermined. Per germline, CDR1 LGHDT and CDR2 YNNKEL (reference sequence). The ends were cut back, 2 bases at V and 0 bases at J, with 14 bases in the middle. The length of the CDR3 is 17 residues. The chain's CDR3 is CASSQRGNALAKNIQYF. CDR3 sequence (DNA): TGTGCCAGCAGCCAACGAGGAAATGCTCTAGCCAAAAACATTCAGTACTTC.

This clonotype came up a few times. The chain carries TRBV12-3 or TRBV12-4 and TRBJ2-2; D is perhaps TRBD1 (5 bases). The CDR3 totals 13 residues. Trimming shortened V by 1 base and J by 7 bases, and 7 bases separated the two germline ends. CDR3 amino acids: CASSLERGGELFF. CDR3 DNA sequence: TGTGCCAGCAGTTTAGAAAGGGGCGGGGAGCTGTTTTTT.

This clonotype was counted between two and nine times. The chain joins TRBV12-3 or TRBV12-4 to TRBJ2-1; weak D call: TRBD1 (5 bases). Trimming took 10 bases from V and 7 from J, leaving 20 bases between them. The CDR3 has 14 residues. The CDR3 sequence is CAITQVRLSNEQFF. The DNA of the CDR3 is TGTGCCATCACACAGGTTAGATTAAGTAATGAGCAGTTCTTC.

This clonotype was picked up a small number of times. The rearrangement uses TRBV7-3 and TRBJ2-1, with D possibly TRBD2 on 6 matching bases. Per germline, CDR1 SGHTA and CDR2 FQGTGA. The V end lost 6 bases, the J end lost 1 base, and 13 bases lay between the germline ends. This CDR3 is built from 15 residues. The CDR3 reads CASSPWAGSYNEQFF. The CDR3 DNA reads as TGTGCCAGCAGTCCCTGGGCGGGGTCCTACAATGAGCAGTTCTTC.

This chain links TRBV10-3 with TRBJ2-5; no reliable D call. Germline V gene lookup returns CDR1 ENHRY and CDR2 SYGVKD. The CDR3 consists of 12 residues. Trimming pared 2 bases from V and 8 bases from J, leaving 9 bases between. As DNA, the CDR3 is TGTGCCATCAGTGAGACGGCTTCAACCCAGTACTTC. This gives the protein CAISETASTQYF.

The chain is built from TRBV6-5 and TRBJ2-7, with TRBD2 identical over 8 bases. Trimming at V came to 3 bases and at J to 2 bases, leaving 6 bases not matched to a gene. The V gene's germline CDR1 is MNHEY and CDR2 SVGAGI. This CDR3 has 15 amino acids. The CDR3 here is CASSYASGLTYEQYF. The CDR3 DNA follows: TGTGCCAGCAGTTATGCTAGCGGGCTTACCTACGAGCAGTACTTC.

The DNA for the CDR3 is TGTGCCAGCTCGAGGGGACAGCCGAACACCGGGGAGCTGTTTTTT. Translation: CASSRGQPNTGELFF. This chain connects TRBV18 to TRBJ2-2; 7 nucleotides line up with TRBD1. CDR1 KGHSH and CDR2 LQKENI come from the germline V gene. Trimming cost V 6 bases and J 0 bases; bases outside gene matches: 4. The CDR3 sequence is 15 residues long.

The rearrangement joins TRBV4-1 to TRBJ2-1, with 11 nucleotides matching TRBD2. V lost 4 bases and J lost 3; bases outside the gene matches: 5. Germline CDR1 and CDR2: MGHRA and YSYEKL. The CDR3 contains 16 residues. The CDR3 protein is CASSRPSGRIYNEQFF. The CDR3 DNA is TGCGCCAGCAGCCGACCTAGCGGGAGGATCTACAATGAGCAGTTCTTC.

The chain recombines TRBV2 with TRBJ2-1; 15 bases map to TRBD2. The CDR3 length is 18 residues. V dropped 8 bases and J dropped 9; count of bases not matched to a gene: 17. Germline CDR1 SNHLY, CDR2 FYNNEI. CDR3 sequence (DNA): TGTGCCAGCTGTCCCCTCCTCCGGACTAGCGGGAGGGTGAGTGAGCAGTTCTTC. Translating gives CASCPLLRTSGRVSEQFF.

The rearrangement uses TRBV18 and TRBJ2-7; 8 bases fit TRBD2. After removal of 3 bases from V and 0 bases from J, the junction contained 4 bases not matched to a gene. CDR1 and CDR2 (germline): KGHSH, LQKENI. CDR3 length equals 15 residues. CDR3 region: CASSPISGTSYEQYF. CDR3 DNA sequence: TGTGCCAGCTCACCTATTAGCGGGACCTCCTACGAGCAGTACTTC. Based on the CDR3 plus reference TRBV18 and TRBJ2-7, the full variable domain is NAGVMQNPRHLVRRRGQEARLRCSPMKGHSHVYWYRQLPEEGLKFMVYLQKENIIDESGMPKERFSAEFPKEGPSILRIQQVVRGDSAAYFCASSPISGTSYEQYFGPGTRLTVT.

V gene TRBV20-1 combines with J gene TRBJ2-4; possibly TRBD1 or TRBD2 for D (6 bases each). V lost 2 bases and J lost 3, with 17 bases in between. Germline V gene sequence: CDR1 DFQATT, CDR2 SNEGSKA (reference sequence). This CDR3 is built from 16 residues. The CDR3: CSARTALQGGKNIQYF. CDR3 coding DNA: TGCAGTGCTAGAACGGCCCTACAGGGAGGCAAAAACATTCAGTACTTC.

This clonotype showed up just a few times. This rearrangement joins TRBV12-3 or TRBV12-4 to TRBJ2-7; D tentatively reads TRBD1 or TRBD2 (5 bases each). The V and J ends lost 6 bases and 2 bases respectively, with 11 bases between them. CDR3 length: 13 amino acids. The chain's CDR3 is CASRPGRAYEQYF. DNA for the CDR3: TGTGCCAGCAGGCCGGGACGGGCCTACGAGCAGTACTTC.

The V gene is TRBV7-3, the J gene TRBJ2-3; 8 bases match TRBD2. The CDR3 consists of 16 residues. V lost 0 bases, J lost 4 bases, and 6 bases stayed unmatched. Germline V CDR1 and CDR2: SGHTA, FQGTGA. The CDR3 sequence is CASSLTRAGVADTQYF. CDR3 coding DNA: TGTGCCAGCAGCTTAACCAGAGCGGGAGTCGCAGATACGCAGTATTTT.

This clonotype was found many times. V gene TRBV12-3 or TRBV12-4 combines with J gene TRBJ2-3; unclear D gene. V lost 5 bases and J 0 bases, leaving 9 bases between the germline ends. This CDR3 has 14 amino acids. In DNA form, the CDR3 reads TGTGCCAGCAGTCCCAGTACGAGCACAGATACGCAGTATTTT. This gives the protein CASSPSTSTDTQYF.

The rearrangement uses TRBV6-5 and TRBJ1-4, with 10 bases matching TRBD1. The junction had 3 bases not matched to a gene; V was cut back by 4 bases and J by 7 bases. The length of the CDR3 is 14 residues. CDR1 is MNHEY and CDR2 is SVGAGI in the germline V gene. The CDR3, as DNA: TGTGCCAGCAGTTTTGGACAGGGGGTTGAAAAACTGTTTTTT. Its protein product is CASSFGQGVEKLFF.

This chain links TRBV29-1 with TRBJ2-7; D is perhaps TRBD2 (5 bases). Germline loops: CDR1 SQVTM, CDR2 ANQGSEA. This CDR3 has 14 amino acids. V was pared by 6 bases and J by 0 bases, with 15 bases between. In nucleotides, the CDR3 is TGCAGCGTGCTGAGGGAAGACTTCTCCTACGAGCAGTACTTC. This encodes CSVLREDFSYEQYF.

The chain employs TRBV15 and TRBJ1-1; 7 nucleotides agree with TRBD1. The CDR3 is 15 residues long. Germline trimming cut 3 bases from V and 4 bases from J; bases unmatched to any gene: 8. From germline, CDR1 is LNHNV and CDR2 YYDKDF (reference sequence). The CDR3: CATSRAGGKGTEAFF. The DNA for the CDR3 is TGTGCCACCAGCAGGGCAGGGGGAAAGGGCACTGAAGCTTTCTTT.

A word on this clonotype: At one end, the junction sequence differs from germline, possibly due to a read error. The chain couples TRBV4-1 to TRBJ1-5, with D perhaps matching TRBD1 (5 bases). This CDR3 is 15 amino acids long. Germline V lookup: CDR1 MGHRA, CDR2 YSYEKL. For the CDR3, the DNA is TGCGCCTGCAGCCAAGAACCCAGGGTGGATCAGCCCCAGCATTTT. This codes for CACSQEPRVDQPQHF.

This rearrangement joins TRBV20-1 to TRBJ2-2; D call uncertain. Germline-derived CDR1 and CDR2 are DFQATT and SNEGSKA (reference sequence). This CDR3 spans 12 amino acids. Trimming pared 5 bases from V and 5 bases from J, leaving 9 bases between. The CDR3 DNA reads TGCAGTGCTCCAGCGAGTACCGGGGAGCTGTTTTTT. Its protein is CSAPASTGELFF.

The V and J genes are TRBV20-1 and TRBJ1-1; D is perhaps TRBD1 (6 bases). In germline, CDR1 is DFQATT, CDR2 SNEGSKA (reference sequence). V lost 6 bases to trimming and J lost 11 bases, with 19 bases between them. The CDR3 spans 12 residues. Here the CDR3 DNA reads TGCAGTGCAGACAAGCAGGGGCGTGGGGCTTTCTTT. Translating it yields CSADKQGRGAFF.